Listed below are T cell receptor beta chains from one sample, sequenced in a study of beta chain features in type 1 diabetes. Sequencing used immunoSEQ multiplex PCR; TCRdb keeps in-frame clones, though not all of them. Of around 430,000 clones in the sample, roughly 30% were seen once. Material: naive CD4+ T cells from blood. These receptors were collected from a man between 18 and 29 years old in good health. The CDR3 runs from the conserved cysteine through the conserved F or W. The D gene is left open where the match is weak. Clone size is stated in some rows and not others, as once, few, many or a class when expanded.

CDR3 protein,CDR3 DNA,J gene,clone size,V gene,D gene
CASSLVPSGLYEQYF,TGTGCCAGCAGCTTAGTGCCTAGCGGGCTTTACGAGCAGTACTTC,TRBJ2-7,few,TRBV7-2,TRBD2
CAWSRLAWDSYEQYF,TGTGCCTGGAGTCGACTAGCATGGGACTCCTACGAGCAGTACTTC,TRBJ2-7,few,TRBV30,TRBD2
CSVESGAYGYTF,TGCAGCGTTGAGTCTGGGGCCTATGGCTACACCTTC,TRBJ1-2,few,TRBV29-1,.
CASSYRGERNEQFF,TGTGCCAGCAGTTACCGGGGGGAGCGGAATGAGCAGTTCTTC,TRBJ2-1,few,TRBV6-5,TRBD2
CAWSGPRGVSNQPQHF,TGTGCCTGGAGTGGCCCCCGTGGGGTTAGCAATCAGCCCCAGCATTTT,TRBJ1-5,few,TRBV30,.
CASSRREKLFF,TGTGCCAGCAGCCGACGAGAAAAACTGTTTTTT,TRBJ1-4,few,TRBV14,.
CASSQEWGQAQPQHF,TGTGCCAGCAGCCAAGAATGGGGACAGGCTCAGCCCCAGCATTTT,TRBJ1-5,.,TRBV4-2,TRBD1
CSVSVQDTQYF,TGCAGCGTTTCAGTTCAGGATACGCAGTATTTT,TRBJ2-3,few,TRBV29-1,.
CASSQPSGRYGYTF,TGCGCCAGCAGCCAACCGAGCGGGCGCTATGGCTACACCTTC,TRBJ1-2,.,TRBV4-1,.
CAWKDSQELFF,TGTGCCTGGAAAGACAGCCAGGAGCTGTTTTTT,TRBJ2-2,few,TRBV30,.
CASSLAGGGYEQYF,TGTGCCAGCAGCCTAGCGGGAGGAGGCTACGAGCAGTACTTC,TRBJ2-7,few,TRBV7-2,TRBD2
CASSHRTSGRGTYEQYF,TGTGCCAGCAGCCACAGGACTAGCGGGAGGGGAACCTACGAGCAGTACTTC,TRBJ2-7,.,TRBV7-2,TRBD2
CASTSGADYEQYF,TGTGCCAGCACCTCCGGGGCGGACTACGAGCAGTACTTC,TRBJ2-7,.,TRBV28,.
CASSLVGKETQYF,TGTGCCAGCAGCTTAGTGGGGAAAGAGACCCAGTACTTC,TRBJ2-5,few,TRBV7-2,.
CAITSGGANEAFF,TGTGCCATCACAAGCGGCGGCGCGAATGAAGCTTTCTTT,TRBJ1-1,.,TRBV10-3,.
CAWDTGTTHGYTF,TGTGCCTGGGATACCGGGACGACTCATGGCTACACCTTC,TRBJ1-2,many,TRBV30,.
CASSAGQFYGYTF,TGTGCCAGCAGCGCCGGACAGTTTTATGGCTACACCTTC,TRBJ1-2,few,TRBV7-9,.
CASDLSGGQAPDTQYF,TGTGCCAGCGACCTTAGCGGCGGGCAGGCCCCAGATACGCAGTATTTT,TRBJ2-3,.,TRBV7-2,.
CASSPLRGRSYNEQFF,TGTGCCAGCTCCCCTCTGCGGGGCCGCTCCTACAATGAGCAGTTCTTC,TRBJ2-1,.,TRBV28,.
CASSVGQAGPGELFF,TGTGCCAGCAGCGTAGGCCAAGCGGGACCCGGGGAGCTGTTTTTT,TRBJ2-2,few,TRBV9,TRBD2
CASSPGRLSYEQYF,TGTGCCAGCAGCCCGGGACGGCTGTCCTACGAGCAGTACTTC,TRBJ2-7,.,TRBV7-7,.
CASSPRRLANTGELFF,TGTGCCAGCAGCCCCCGGAGGCTAGCCAACACCGGGGAGCTGTTTTTT,TRBJ2-2,.,TRBV7-8,.
CATRTSGSNEQFF,TGTGCCACCCGGACTAGCGGGAGCAATGAGCAGTTCTTC,TRBJ2-1,.,TRBV25-1,TRBD2
CAWRAQGRGEKLFF,TGTGCCTGGAGGGCTCAAGGGAGGGGAGAAAAACTGTTTTTT,TRBJ1-4,.,TRBV30,.
CASTLSGGGYEQYF,TGTGCCAGCACCCTGTCCGGGGGCGGCTACGAGCAGTACTTC,TRBJ2-7,once,TRBV7-9,.
CASSAPRDSTFIQYF,TGTGCCAGTAGTGCCCCCCGGGACAGCACTTTCATTCAGTACTTC,TRBJ2-4,.,TRBV19,TRBD1
CASSLQGQGDTQYF,TGCGCCAGCAGCTTGCAGGGGCAGGGAGATACGCAGTATTTT,TRBJ2-3,.,TRBV5-1,.
CSVAGPTDEQFF,TGCAGCGTTGCGGGACCGACTGATGAGCAGTTCTTC,TRBJ2-1,.,TRBV29-1,.
CASSSGRARADTQYF,TGTGCCAGCAGTAGCGGGAGGGCCAGGGCAGATACGCAGTATTTT,TRBJ2-3,.,TRBV25-1,TRBD2
CASSRAGQPQHF,TGTGCCAGCAGCCGAGCGGGGCAGCCCCAGCATTTT,TRBJ1-5,few,TRBV6-5,.
CASSHIQSLISYEQYF,TGCGCCAGCAGTCATATTCAATCCCTCATCTCCTACGAGCAGTACTTC,TRBJ2-7,.,TRBV23-1,.
CASSWGQNTEAFF,TGTGCCAGCAGCTGGGGACAGAACACTGAAGCTTTCTTT,TRBJ1-1,.,TRBV7-2,.
CASSLEYTEAFF,TGTGCCAGCAGCCTAGAATACACTGAAGCTTTCTTT,TRBJ1-1,.,TRBV7-2,.
CAIRGVDTQYF,TGTGCCATCAGAGGGGTAGATACGCAGTATTTT,TRBJ2-3,few,TRBV10-3,.
CSGGRGDEQFF,TGCAGTGGAGGGAGAGGGGATGAGCAGTTCTTC,TRBJ2-1,.,TRBV20-1,.
CASSVDNAQETQYF,TGTGCCAGCAGCGTAGATAACGCACAAGAGACCCAGTACTTC,TRBJ2-5,once,TRBV9,.
CAWHSDTHYGYTF,TGTGCCTGGCACTCGGACACACACTATGGCTACACCTTC,TRBJ1-2,once,TRBV30,.
CAWTTGGRGKLFF,TGTGCCTGGACCACCGGCGGGCGCGGGAAACTGTTTTTT,TRBJ1-4,few,TRBV30,.
CSVDSASGPGPDEQFF,TGCAGCGTTGACTCGGCTAGCGGTCCCGGGCCGGATGAGCAGTTCTTC,TRBJ2-1,few,TRBV29-1,TRBD2
CASSPSYEQYF,TGCGCCAGCAGCCCCTCCTACGAGCAGTACTTC,TRBJ2-7,.,TRBV5-1,.
CASSQQLASYSYEQYF,TGCGCCAGCAGCCAACAGCTAGCGTCTTACTCCTACGAGCAGTACTTC,TRBJ2-7,few,TRBV4-1,.
CASSVVQGARNEQFF,TGTGCCAGCAGCGTAGTTCAGGGGGCGCGTAATGAGCAGTTCTTC,TRBJ2-1,.,TRBV9,TRBD1
CATSRGTEKLFF,TGTGCCACCAGCAGAGGGACCGAAAAACTGTTTTTT,TRBJ1-4,.,TRBV15,.
CAWSARGDEQFF,TGTGCCTGGAGTGCCAGGGGGGATGAGCAGTTCTTC,TRBJ2-1,.,TRBV30,.
CASSQERGNINTEAFF,TGTGCCAGCAGCCAAGAGAGGGGAAACATTAACACTGAAGCTTTCTTT,TRBJ1-1,.,TRBV14,.
CASSIRVTGELFF,TGTGCCAGCAGCATCAGGGTTACCGGGGAGCTGTTTTTT,TRBJ2-2,.,TRBV9,.
CASSAQAGFTEQFF,TGTGCCAGCAGCGCACAGGCAGGATTTACTGAGCAGTTCTTC,TRBJ2-1,few,TRBV7-2,.
CSVAQVSGANVLTF,TGCAGCGTAGCCCAAGTCTCTGGGGCCAACGTCCTGACTTTC,TRBJ2-6,few,TRBV29-1,.
CASTPGTVKNIQYF,TGTGCCAGCACGCCCGGGACTGTCAAAAACATTCAGTACTTC,TRBJ2-4,.,TRBV13,.
CASSPPAANYGYTF,TGTGCCAGCTCACCACCGGCGGCTAACTATGGCTACACCTTC,TRBJ1-2,few,TRBV18,.
CATTQGDTEAFF,TGTGCCACGACACAGGGGGACACTGAAGCTTTCTTT,TRBJ1-1,.,TRBV6-1,TRBD1
CAWSSIYGDLLNTEAFF,TGTGCCTGGAGTTCGATTTACGGGGACCTTCTGAACACTGAAGCTTTCTTT,TRBJ1-1,few,TRBV30,.
CASSDGDGGPDTQYF,TGTGCCAGCAGTGACGGAGACGGGGGGCCAGATACGCAGTATTTT,TRBJ2-3,.,TRBV25-1,.
CASSLRTGNRRGGYTF,TGTGCCAGCAGCTTGCGGACAGGGAATCGACGTGGAGGCTACACCTTC,TRBJ1-2,few,TRBV5-6,TRBD1
CASSLPKQGAGYGYTF,TGTGCCAGCAGCCTCCCTAAACAGGGGGCGGGGTATGGCTACACCTTC,TRBJ1-2,few,TRBV7-9,TRBD1
CASRDSGANVLTF,TGTGCCAGCAGGGACTCTGGGGCCAACGTCCTGACTTTC,TRBJ2-6,.,TRBV11-2,.
CASSYSIGVNEQFF,TGTGCCAGCAGTTACTCGATCGGGGTGAATGAGCAGTTCTTC,TRBJ2-1,.,TRBV6-5,.
CASSLVGIGRNTDTQYF,TGTGCCAGCAGCTTAGTTGGTATCGGGAGGAACACAGATACGCAGTATTTT,TRBJ2-3,few,TRBV7-2,TRBD2
CASSPRTGTPGKDTQYF,TGTGCCAGCAGCCCCCGGACAGGGACCCCTGGAAAAGATACGCAGTATTTT,TRBJ2-3,.,TRBV7-8,TRBD1